This TCR beta chain is drawn from a study of a mutant IDH1 vaccine in newly diagnosed glioma. As for time point: week 23, last vaccination. Vaccination used 300 ug of mutant IDH1 20-mer peptide per dose, with topical imiquimod. With respect to this clone: Its antigen is unidentified.

CDR1 and CDR2 (germline): SGHTA, FQGNSA. The CDR3 contains 18 residues. Losses at the gene ends were 5 bases for V and 4 bases for J; bases not matched to a gene: 17. This table comes from immunoSEQ multiplex PCR, and its TCRdb copy is limited to in-frame clones, with some not included. The profile covers some 70,000 clones, with nearly 85% appearing a single time and roughly 15% taken by the ten largest. V usage is TRBV7-2 and J usage is TRBJ1-2; the match to TRBD1 covers 9 bases. The sequence came from a man between 18 and 29 years old with glioma. The material sequenced was PBMCs, taken from a glioma patient whose treatment included an IDH1 peptide vaccine. The CDR3 is CASSRDPGQGGWGYGYTF. CDR3 coding DNA: TGTGCCAGCAGCCGAGACCCGGGACAGGGAGGTTGGGGCTATGGCTACACCTTC.